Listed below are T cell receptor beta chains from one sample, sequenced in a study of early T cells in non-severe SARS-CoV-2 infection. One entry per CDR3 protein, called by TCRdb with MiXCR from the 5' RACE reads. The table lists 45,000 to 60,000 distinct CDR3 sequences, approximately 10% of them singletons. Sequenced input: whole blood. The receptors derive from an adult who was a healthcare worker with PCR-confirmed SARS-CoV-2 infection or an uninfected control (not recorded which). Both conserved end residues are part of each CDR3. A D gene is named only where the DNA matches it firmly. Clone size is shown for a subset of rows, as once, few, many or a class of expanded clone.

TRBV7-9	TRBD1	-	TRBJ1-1	CASSLPGQGLDTEAFF	TGTGCCAGCAGCTTGCCGGGACAGGGGCTCGACACTGAAGCTTTCTTT
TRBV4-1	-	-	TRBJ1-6	CASSDSDSLHLPLHF	TGCGCCAGCAGCGATTCCGACAGTCTTCACTTACCCCTCCACTTT
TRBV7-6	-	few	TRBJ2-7	CASSVSGAYEQYF	TGTGCCAGCAGCGTCTCGGGGGCCTACGAGCAGTACTTC
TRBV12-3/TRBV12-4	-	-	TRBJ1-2	CASSLDTYGYTF	TGTGCCAGCAGTTTAGATACCTATGGCTACACCTTC
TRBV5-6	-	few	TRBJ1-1	CASSQGPQGAEAFF	TGTGCCAGCAGTCAGGGACCGCAGGGAGCTGAAGCTTTCTTT
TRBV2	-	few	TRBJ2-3	CASISWDTQYF	TGTGCCAGCATATCGTGGGATACGCAGTATTTT
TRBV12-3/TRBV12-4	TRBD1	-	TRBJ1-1	CASSLRDRGEAFF	TGTGCCAGCAGTCTCCGGGACAGGGGGGAAGCTTTCTTT
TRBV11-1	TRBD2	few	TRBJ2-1	CASSGLAGARSYNEQFF	TGTGCCAGCAGCGGACTAGCGGGGGCCCGCTCCTACAATGAGCAGTTCTTC
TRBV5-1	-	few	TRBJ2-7	CASSRRQSYEQYF	TGCGCCAGCAGCCGGCGACAGAGCTACGAGCAGTACTTC
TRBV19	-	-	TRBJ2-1	CASSDRNRYNEQFF	TGTGCCAGTAGTGATAGAAACCGTTACAATGAGCAGTTCTTC
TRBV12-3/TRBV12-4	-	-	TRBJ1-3	CASSPQVGSGNTIYF	TGTGCCAGCAGCCCACAGGTGGGCTCTGGAAACACCATATATTTT
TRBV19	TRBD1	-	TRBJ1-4	CASSTLTGGKLFF	TGTGCCAGTAGTACACTGACAGGGGGAAAACTGTTTTTT
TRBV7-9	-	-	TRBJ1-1	CASSLLGGEFKAFF	TGTGCCAGCAGCCTCTTGGGGGGAGAATTCAAAGCTTTCTTT
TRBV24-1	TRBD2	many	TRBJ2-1	CATAGGGKEEQFF	TGTGCCACCGCGGGCGGGGGGAAAGAGGAGCAGTTCTTC